The clone carrying this TCR beta chain was counted only a few times. Its target is unknown. This sample stems from a study of CD8+ T cells in alopecia areata. Study context: Treated individuals took tofacitinib by mouth, 5 to 10 mg twice daily. Overall study findings and caveats: Relative to mice, TCR sharing across patients was less clear, a difference possibly HLA-related.

Extracted RNA was reverse transcribed into cDNA, the sequencing template. Libraries were prepared by immunoSEQ multiplex PCR; TCRdb keeps only in-frame clonotypes and omits some of them. The sample lists just over 150,000 clones, around half occurring once. PBMCs served as the source from which CD4+ and CD8+ T cells were sorted. Germline V lookup: CDR1 SQVTM, CDR2 ANQGSEA. The trim removed 6 bases at V and 3 bases at J, leaving 3 bases unmatched. This CDR3 spans 13 amino acids. This sample comprised CD8+ T cells sorted from blood, obtained at week 0. The receptor was derived from a human donor with alopecia areata. This chain links TRBV29-1 with TRBJ2-7; 12 bases fit TRBD2. The CDR3 spells CSVTSGGIYEQYF. The CDR3, as DNA: TGCAGCGTGACTAGCGGGGGAATCTACGAGCAGTACTTC.